The 20 T cell receptor beta chains below come from one sample, sequenced in a study of graft-versus-host responses after intestinal transplantation (dated by TCRdb to the early 2020s). Libraries were built with the immunoSEQ multiplex PCR assay. TCRdb retrieved this table from immuneACCESS and kept in-frame rearrangements only. Not all clones are present; in checked studies, unresolved V genes account for under half, and no reason is known for the remainder. The sample table lists fewer than 130,000 clones, just over 90% of them with a count of one. In total, the top ten clones hold 0.4% to 0.55% of the sample. The sample's time point label is to be understood as: cells obtained before transplantation from donor or recipient. These TCRs are of unknown antigen specificity. This specimen consisted of unstimulated CD8+ T cells sorted from spleen or lymph node cells, obtained before intestinal transplant. All receptors come from a human donor who received an intestinal transplant.

The chain employs TRBV29-1 and TRBJ1-2; possibly TRBD1 for D (5 bases). The germline CDR1 and CDR2 sequences are SQVTM and ANQGSEA. This CDR3 has 11 residues. Here the CDR3 reads CSAPGGSGYTF. As DNA, the CDR3 is TGCTCAGCTCCGGGGGGAAGTGGCTACACCTTC.

This chain uses TRBV6-5 with TRBJ2-1; 12 nucleotides agree with TRBD1. The CDR3 length is 15 residues. With V trimmed by 6 bases and J by 6 bases, 6 bases remained unmatched. The germline gives CDR1 MNHEY, CDR2 SVGAGI. The CDR3 DNA is TGTGCCAGCAGGACCGGGACAGGGGGCCGCAATGAGCAGTTCTTC. Translated: CASRTGTGGRNEQFF.

The chain combines TRBV7-9 with TRBJ1-2; 9 nucleotides line up with TRBD1. The CDR3 is made up of 14 amino acids. The germline CDR1 and CDR2 sequences are SEHNR and FQNEAQ (reference sequence). V trimming: 6 bases; J trimming: 8 bases; junction bases outside the gene matches: 10. CDR3 protein: CASRPTGGANGYTF. Written as DNA, the CDR3 is TGTGCCAGCAGGCCTACAGGGGGCGCGAACGGCTACACCTTC.

The chain uses TRBV11-2 and TRBJ1-1, with no clear D. CDR1 SGHAT and CDR2 FQNNGV come from the germline V gene. CDR3 size: 12 residues. V was clipped by 8 bases and J by 2 bases, with 9 bases between them. The CDR3 sequence is CASVGENTEAFF. In DNA form, the CDR3 reads TGTGCCAGCGTGGGTGAAAACACTGAAGCTTTCTTT.

The genes are TRBV6-1 and TRBJ2-3; D not certain. Trimming left V 6 bases short and J 6 bases short, with 10 bases between. The CDR3 has 12 residues. CDR1 and CDR2 (germline): MNHNS, SASEGT. The CDR3 spells CASSPPEDTQYF. The CDR3 DNA sequence: TGTGCCAGCAGCCCCCCTGAGGATACGCAGTATTTT.

The count of this clone is one. This rearrangement joins TRBV7-3 to TRBJ2-5; weak D call: TRBD2 (5 bases). The DNA end is more similar to TRBJ2-7, so the J call may be wrong. CDR1 SGHTA and CDR2 FQGTGA come from the germline V gene. The CDR3 has 11 residues. The CDR3 nucleotides read TGTGCCAGCGGAACCGGGAACGAGCAGTACTTC. Protein product: CASGTGNEQYF.

The sample holds one count of this clone. This sequence joins TRBV27 and TRBJ2-3; D perhaps matches TRBD1 (7 bases). The germline CDR1 and CDR2 sequences are MNHEY and SMNVEV (reference sequence). This CDR3 spans 18 amino acids. Trimming left V 2 bases short and J 0 bases short, with 18 bases between. The CDR3 reads CASSLKGGGARSTDTQYF. CDR3 bases: TGTGCCAGCAGTTTAAAAGGGGGCGGGGCGCGGAGCACAGATACGCAGTATTTT.

The chain links TRBV7-8 to TRBJ2-1; D remains ambiguous. V was trimmed by 7 bases and J by 7 bases, leaving 11 bases between them. CDR1 is SGHVS and CDR2 is FQNEAQ in the germline V gene. This CDR3 spans 12 amino acids. The CDR3 DNA follows: TGTGCCAGCACTCGAGAGAGGAATGAGCAGTTCTTC. It codes for CASTRERNEQFF.

The chain combines TRBV2 with TRBJ1-1, with D possibly being TRBD1 (6 bases). CDR3 length: 16 amino acids. Between the trimmed V and J ends, which lost 4 bases and 1 base, there was a span of 16 bases. CDR1 SNHLY and CDR2 FYNNEI come from the germline V gene. DNA for the CDR3: TGTGCCAGCAGTGTTCCCCTGGGGGGGGCGAACACTGAAGCTTTCTTT. Amino acids: CASSVPLGGANTEAFF.

V usage is TRBV29-1 and J usage is TRBJ2-2; D not certain. The CDR3 totals 13 residues. V shed 4 bases and J shed 3 bases, with 9 bases lying between them. Germline CDR1 reads SQVTM; CDR2 reads ANQGSEA. The CDR3 protein is CSVAGPYTGELFF. CDR3 in DNA: TGCAGCGTTGCTGGGCCTTACACCGGGGAGCTGTTTTTT.

This clone was detected once. V usage is TRBV6-5 and J usage is TRBJ1-2; a weak D match, TRBD1 (6 bases). V lost 2 bases and J lost 3, with 13 bases in between. Germline V gene sequence: CDR1 MNHEY, CDR2 SVGAGI. The CDR3 loop spans 15 amino acids. The CDR3 DNA is TGTGCCAGCAGTTACGCCACAGGGTTCCACTATGGCTACACCTTC. Its translation: CASSYATGFHYGYTF.

V gene TRBV13 combines with J gene TRBJ2-3; D is ambiguous. This CDR3 region has 15 residues. V was clipped by 0 bases and J by 2 bases, with 9 bases between them. CDR1 PRHDT and CDR2 FYEKMQ come from the germline V gene (reference sequence). CDR3 protein: CASSLGDTHTDTQYF. In nucleotides, the CDR3 is TGTGCCAGCAGCTTAGGAGACACACACACAGATACGCAGTATTTT. Using reference TRBV13 and TRBJ2-3 for the parts outside the CDR3, the full variable domain is AAGVIQSPRHLIKEKRETATLKCYPIPRHDTVYWYQQGPGQDPQFLISFYEKMQSDKGSIPDRFSAQQFSDYHSELNMSSLELGDSALYFCASSLGDTHTDTQYFGPGTRLTVL.

This chain connects TRBV19 to TRBJ1-1; D might be TRBD1 (6 bases). The germline V gene encodes CDR1 LNHDA and CDR2 SQIVND (reference sequence). CDR3 size: 13 residues. V was clipped by 7 bases and J by 0 bases, with 9 bases between them. CDR3 nucleotide sequence: TGTGCCAGTAAACAGGGTGTGAACACTGAAGCTTTCTTT. This sequence encodes CASKQGVNTEAFF. The complete variable domain, with remaining parts taken from reference TRBV19 and TRBJ1-1, reads DGGITQSPKYLFRKEGQNVTLSCEQNLNHDAMYWYRQDPGQGLRLIYYSQIVNDFQKGDIAEGYSVSREKKESFPLTVTSAQKNPTAFYLCASKQGVNTEAFFGQGTRLTVV.

This chain connects TRBV6-5 to TRBJ2-7, with TRBD1 matching 8 bases. The CDR3 is made up of 15 amino acids. Germline loops: CDR1 MNHEY, CDR2 SVGAGI. J lost 2 bases, V lost 2 bases, and 5 bases had no gene match. The CDR3 DNA follows: TGTGCCAGCAGTTACAGACAGGGGAATCCCTACGAGCAGTACTTC. As protein: CASSYRQGNPYEQYF.

This chain connects TRBV30 to TRBJ2-7; no clear D gene. This CDR3 is 15 amino acids long. V was clipped by 1 base and J by 4 bases, with 17 bases between them. Germline assignment: CDR1 GTSNPN and CDR2 SVGIG (reference sequence). The CDR3 region is CAWSAPWANLYEQYF. As DNA, the CDR3 is TGTGCCTGGAGTGCCCCTTGGGCTAATCTTTACGAGCAGTACTTC.

The rearrangement links TRBV5-6 to TRBJ1-5; TRBD1 might be the D (5 bases). V was trimmed by 3 bases and J by 0 bases, leaving 10 bases between them. This CDR3 contains 15 residues. CDR1 and CDR2 (germline): SGHDT, YYEEEE. CDR3 in amino acids: CASSSTEYSNQPQHF. The CDR3 bases are TGTGCCAGCAGCTCGACAGAATATAGCAATCAGCCCCAGCATTTT.

This clone appeared once. This sequence joins TRBV28 and TRBJ1-2; 7 bases map to TRBD1. CDR3 length: 15 amino acids. The J segment lost 8 bases and the V segment lost 7 bases, leaving 16 bases of the junction unmatched. CDR1 is MDHEN and CDR2 is SYDVKM in the germline V gene. CDR3 DNA: TGTGCCAGCACCCTAGGTATGACAGGGCCGGCGGGCTACACCTTC. It translates to CASTLGMTGPAGYTF.

The chain uses TRBV27 and TRBJ2-7, with 8 nucleotides matching TRBD1. V was clipped by 6 bases and J by 3 bases; unmatched bases: 10. Per the germline V gene, CDR1 is MNHEY and CDR2 is SMNVEV (reference sequence). The CDR3 totals 15 residues. CDR3 sequence reads: CASSLGTGISYEQYF. CDR3 sequence (DNA): TGTGCCAGCAGCCTTGGGACAGGAATAAGCTACGAGCAGTACTTC.

The J gene is TRBJ1-2, the V gene TRBV6-5, with D possibly being TRBD1 (5 bases). The CDR3 is 13 residues long. Trimming took off 8 bases at V and 6 bases at J, with 16 bases between the two ends. Germline values: CDR1 MNHEY, CDR2 SVGAGI. CDR3 nucleotide sequence: TGTGCCAGCGAGCTTTTCCAGGGCCATGGCTACACCTTC. This encodes CASELFQGHGYTF.

The chain is built from TRBV19 and TRBJ1-2; TRBD1 aligns across 8 bases. The CDR3 loop spans 14 amino acids. V lost 8 bases to trimming and J lost 3 bases; unmatched junction nucleotides: 8. CDR1 and CDR2 (germline): LNHDA, SQIVND (reference sequence). DNA of the CDR3: TGTGCCAGTCCCGAACAGGGGGTTGACTATGGCTACACCTTC. This codes for CASPEQGVDYGYTF.